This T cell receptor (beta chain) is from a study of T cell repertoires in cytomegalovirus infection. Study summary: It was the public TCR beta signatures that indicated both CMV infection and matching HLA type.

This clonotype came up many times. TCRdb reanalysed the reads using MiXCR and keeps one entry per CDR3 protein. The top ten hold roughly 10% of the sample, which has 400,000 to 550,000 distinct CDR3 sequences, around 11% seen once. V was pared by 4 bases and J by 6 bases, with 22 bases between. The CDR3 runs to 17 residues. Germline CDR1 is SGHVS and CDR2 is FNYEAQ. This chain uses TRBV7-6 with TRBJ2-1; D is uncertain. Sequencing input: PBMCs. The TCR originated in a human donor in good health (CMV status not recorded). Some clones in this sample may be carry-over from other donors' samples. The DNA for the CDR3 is TGTGCCAGCAGCTCAACTCTGATCCCCTTCCCCGGCAATGAGCAGTTCTTC. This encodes CASSSTLIPFPGNEQFF.